These 10 T cell receptor beta chains originate from one sample sequenced in a study of blood T cell repertoires in COVID-19. Profiled with immunoSEQ multiplex PCR; TCRdb holds only in-frame clones, not every one. Among a few hundred thousand clones listed, around 85% were seen once. Sequencing was performed on PBMCs or T cells enriched from blood (not recorded which). These receptors all stem from a woman in her thirties or forties with acute COVID-19.

The chain is built from TRBV28 and TRBJ2-3, with TRBD2 matching over 8 bases. Germline lookup yields CDR1 MDHEN and CDR2 SYDVKM. V was clipped by 6 bases and J by 4 bases; unmatched bases: 12. The CDR3 has 16 amino acids. The CDR3 DNA is TGTGCCAGCAGCCGGGGGAGCGGGAGCTTGCCAGATACGCAGTATTTT. It specifies CASSRGSGSLPDTQYF.

This clone showed up just once. In DNA form, the CDR3 reads TGTGCCAGCAGTTTACAGAATCAGCCCCAGCATTTT. Protein: CASSLQNQPQHF. The chain is built from TRBV28 and TRBJ1-5; D unresolved. The V gene lost 2 bases and the J gene lost 4 bases, with 3 bases spanning the gap. CDR1 and CDR2 from the germline V gene are MDHEN and SYDVKM. The CDR3 is 12 residues long.

The J gene is TRBJ1-2, the V gene TRBV27; 11 positions match TRBD1. V gave up 2 bases and J gave up 4 bases; unmatched junction bases: 15. Looked up from germline, CDR1 is MNHEY and CDR2 is SMNVEV (reference sequence). The CDR3 is 19 residues long. The CDR3 bases are TGTGCCAGCAGTTTACCCGGGACAGGGGGGACGGGGGCCCGCTATGGCTACACCTTC. Encoded protein: CASSLPGTGGTGARYGYTF.

The chain couples TRBV28 to TRBJ2-7; a weak D match, TRBD2 (5 bases). V lost 9 bases, J lost 7 bases, and 25 bases lay in between. Germline CDR1 MDHEN, CDR2 SYDVKM. The CDR3 has 15 residues. In DNA, the CDR3 is TGTGCCAGTTTGGGCTCCAAGGGCCTCCGAGGGGAGCAGTACTTC. It codes for CASLGSKGLRGEQYF.

This clone has only one observation. V and J are TRBV5-8 and TRBJ1-3; no reliable D call. This CDR3 is built from 17 residues. Trimming removed 0 bases at V and 0 bases at J, with 13 bases between. The germline V gene encodes CDR1 SGHTS and CDR2 YDEGEE. The CDR3: CASSLGSRRPSGNTIYF. CDR3 DNA sequence: TGTGCCAGCAGCTTGGGGTCGCGTCGCCCCTCTGGAAACACCATATATTTT.

The rearrangement uses TRBV5-1 and TRBJ2-1; 12 bases match TRBD2. CDR3 length equals 19 residues. V trimming: 0 bases; J trimming: 9 bases; junction bases outside the gene matches: 16. The V gene's germline CDR1 is SGHRS and CDR2 YFSETQ. This chain's CDR3 is CASSLATFSLAGGPFEQFF. For the CDR3, the DNA is TGCGCCAGCAGCTTGGCCACGTTCTCTCTAGCGGGAGGGCCTTTTGAGCAGTTCTTC.

The chain joins TRBV7-6 to TRBJ2-3; possible D gene TRBD2, 6 bases. Trimming cost V 4 bases and J 4 bases, with 6 bases left between them. Germline loops: CDR1 SGHVS, CDR2 FNYEAQ. This CDR3 spans 12 amino acids. The CDR3 here is CASSSGADTQYF. The CDR3 nucleotides are TGTGCCAGCAGCTCGGGGGCAGATACGCAGTATTTT.

This clone came up a few times. The chain employs TRBV5-6 and TRBJ2-3, with 7 bases identical to TRBD2. The CDR3 is 18 residues long. Germline V gives CDR1 SGHDT, CDR2 YYEEEE. The V gene end was trimmed by 4 bases and the J gene end by 1 base; junction bases not matched to a gene: 15. CDR3 DNA: TGTGCCAGCAGCCTGGACGAGACTAGCCGATATGGCACAGATACGCAGTATTTT. Amino acid sequence: CASSLDETSRYGTDTQYF. The full variable domain, in which reference TRBV5-6 and TRBJ2-3 provide the parts outside the CDR3, is DAGVTQSPTHLIKTRGQQVTLRCSPKSGHDTVSWYQQALGQGPQFIFQYYEEEERQRGNFPDRFSGHQFPNYSSELNVNALLLGDSALYLCASSLDETSRYGTDTQYFGPGTRLTVL.

This sequence joins TRBV24-1 and TRBJ2-3, with 7 bases aligning to TRBD2. Trimming at V came to 6 bases and at J to 4 bases, leaving 9 bases not matched to a gene. This CDR3 comprises 15 residues. Germline loops: CDR1 KGHDR, CDR2 SFDVKD. The CDR3 loop reads CATSPAGVVPDTQYF. The CDR3 region has the DNA TGTGCCACCAGTCCTGCGGGAGTAGTCCCAGATACGCAGTATTTT.

The chain is built from TRBV18 and TRBJ2-7; tentatively, D is TRBD2 (6 bases). V lost 6 bases to trimming and J lost 3 bases, with 12 bases between them. Germline V gene lookup returns CDR1 KGHSH and CDR2 LQKENI. The length of the CDR3 is 13 residues. The CDR3 DNA reads TGTGCCAGCTCGGTAGGACTATACTACGAGCAGTACTTC. As protein: CASSVGLYYEQYF.